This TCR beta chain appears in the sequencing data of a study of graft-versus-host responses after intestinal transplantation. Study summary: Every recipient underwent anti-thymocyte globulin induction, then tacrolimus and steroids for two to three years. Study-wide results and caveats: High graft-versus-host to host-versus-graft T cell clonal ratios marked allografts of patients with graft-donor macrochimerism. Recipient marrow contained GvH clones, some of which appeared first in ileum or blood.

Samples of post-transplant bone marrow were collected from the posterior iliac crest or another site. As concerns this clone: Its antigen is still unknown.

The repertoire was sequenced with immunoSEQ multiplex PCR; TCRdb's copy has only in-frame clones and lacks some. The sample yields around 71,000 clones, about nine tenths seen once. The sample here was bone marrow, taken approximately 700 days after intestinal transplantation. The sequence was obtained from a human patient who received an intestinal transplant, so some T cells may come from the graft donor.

DNA of the CDR3: TGTGCCAGTAGTATAGTATGGCGGGGGGGCTTCCCTGTAGGGCTCCATGCGCAGTTCTTC. Translated: CASSIVWRGGFPVGLHAQFF. This chain links TRBV19 with TRBJ2-1, with 9 bases that match TRBD2. The CDR3 runs 20 residues. Germline-derived CDR1 and CDR2 are LNHDA and SQIVND (reference sequence). V lost 1 base to trimming and J lost 12 bases; unmatched junction nucleotides: 25.